The 25 T cell receptor beta chains presented below share a single source sample, sequenced in a study of blood T cell repertoires in COVID-19. Method: immunoSEQ multiplex PCR; TCRdb's copy keeps in-frame clones and lacks some. Of roughly 190,000 clones listed, roughly 86% were seen once; the top ten hold more than 3%. Source material: peripheral blood. All receptors derive from a man between 65 and 85 years old with acute or convalescent COVID-19.

The genes are TRBV4-2 and TRBJ2-5, with TRBD2 matching over 11 bases. Germline CDR1 reads LGHNA; CDR2 reads YNFKEQ. The CDR3 consists of 18 residues. V dropped 1 base and J dropped 1; count of bases not matched to a gene: 8. The CDR3 here is CASSQGLAGTTSQETQYF. CDR3 in DNA: TGTGCCAGCAGCCAAGGACTAGCGGGGACTACCAGCCAAGAGACCCAGTACTTC.

This rearrangement joins TRBV7-9 to TRBJ1-6; D possibly corresponds to TRBD1 (6 bases). The CDR3 covers 15 residues. CDR1 SEHNR and CDR2 FQNEAQ come from the germline V gene (reference sequence). V dropped 6 bases and J dropped 7 bases, with 16 bases sitting between them. The CDR3 is CASRGGASANSPLHF. CDR3 nucleotide sequence: TGTGCCAGCAGAGGGGGGGCCTCAGCCAATTCACCCCTCCACTTT.

The chain combines TRBV5-1 with TRBJ1-3, with TRBD1 as a possible D gene (5 bases). V lost 5 bases to trimming and J lost 2 bases, with 11 bases between them. Germline CDR1 reads SGHRS; CDR2 reads YFSETQ. The CDR3 consists of 14 residues. CDR3 nucleotide sequence: TGCGCCAGCAGAGAGCAGGGTGCTGGAAACACCATATATTTT. This translates into CASREQGAGNTIYF.

The chain joins TRBV2 to TRBJ1-5, with 9 positions matching TRBD1. Per the germline V gene, CDR1 is SNHLY and CDR2 is FYNNEI. V lost 8 bases to trimming and J lost 3 bases; unmatched junction nucleotides: 8. This CDR3 is built from 15 residues. This CDR3 reads CASFQDRGVNQPQHF. In nucleotides, the CDR3 is TGTGCCAGCTTTCAGGACAGGGGTGTCAATCAGCCCCAGCATTTT.

The chain is built from TRBV4-1 and TRBJ1-4; D perhaps matches TRBD1 (6 bases). Germline assignment: CDR1 MGHRA and CDR2 YSYEKL. V lost 4 bases, J lost 0 bases, and 9 bases lay in between. This CDR3 contains 15 residues. The CDR3 nucleotides are TGCGCCAGCAGCCTCTACAGGGCAACTAATGAAAAACTGTTTTTT. Translated, it gives CASSLYRATNEKLFF.

The genes are TRBV27 and TRBJ2-5, with D perhaps TRBD2 (6 bases). V gave up 6 bases and J gave up 2 bases, with 13 bases separating them. This CDR3 has 14 amino acids. Germline CDR1 and CDR2: MNHEY and SMNVEV (reference sequence). The CDR3 spells CASSTKRAQETQYF. CDR3 bases: TGTGCCAGCAGCACAAAGCGGGCTCAAGAGACCCAGTACTTC.

The chain joins TRBV11-3 to TRBJ2-1; TRBD2 aligns across 10 bases. With 5 bases clipped from V and 10 bases from J, the junction kept 8 bases outside the gene matches. Germline CDR1 SGHNT, CDR2 YENEEA. This CDR3 has 14 residues. DNA for the CDR3: TGTGCCAGCAGCCAGCTAGCGGGAGTCTCCGAGCAGTTCTTC. It encodes CASSQLAGVSEQFF.

The genes are TRBV18 and TRBJ2-7; TRBD1 might be the D (6 bases). Germline V gene data show CDR1 as KGHSH and CDR2 as LQKENI. V was trimmed by 3 bases and J by 7 bases, leaving 16 bases between them. This CDR3 contains 14 residues. The CDR3 nucleotides read TGTGCCAGCTCACCGAATAGGCAGGGGTTGGAGCAGTACTTC. This codes for CASSPNRQGLEQYF.

The rearrangement uses TRBV5-1 and TRBJ1-5, with 7 positions matching TRBD1. Trimming at V came to 4 bases and at J to 2 bases, leaving 3 bases not matched to a gene. This CDR3 is built from 14 residues. Germline loops: CDR1 SGHRS, CDR2 YFSETQ. The CDR3 nucleotides read TGCGCCAGCAGCCCCGGACAGGGCAATCAGCCCCAGCATTTT. Protein: CASSPGQGNQPQHF.

The chain joins TRBV9 to TRBJ2-7; possibly TRBD2 for D (5 bases). Germline CDR1 SGDLS, CDR2 YYNGEE. Deletions cut 0 bases from V and 2 bases from J, with 9 bases between. CDR3 length equals 14 residues. In DNA, the CDR3 is TGTGCCAGCAGCGTAGGTTCTAGCACCTACGAGCAGTACTTC. Translation: CASSVGSSTYEQYF. Filled out from reference TRBV9 and TRBJ2-7, the complete variable domain reads DSGVTQTPKHLITATGQRVTLRCSPRSGDLSVYWYQQSLDQGLQFLIQYYNGEERAKGNILERFSAQQFPDLHSELNLSSLELGDSALYFCASSVGSSTYEQYFGPGTRLTVT.

The rearrangement joins TRBV2 to TRBJ1-5; unclear D gene. With 2 bases removed from V and 4 bases from J, the gap between germline ends came to 6 bases. Germline V gene data show CDR1 as SNHLY and CDR2 as FYNNEI. The CDR3 has 13 residues. CDR3: CASSEKPNQPQHF. CDR3 nucleotide sequence: TGTGCCAGCAGTGAAAAGCCTAATCAGCCCCAGCATTTT.

The chain is built from TRBV27 and TRBJ2-5; D perhaps matches TRBD2 (6 bases). With 8 bases removed from V and 5 bases from J, the gap between germline ends came to 15 bases. This CDR3 spans 13 amino acids. The germline V gene has CDR1 MNHEY and CDR2 SMNVEV (reference sequence). The CDR3 reads CASGRGGRETQYF. The CDR3 nucleotides are TGTGCCAGCGGAAGGGGTGGGAGGGAGACCCAGTACTTC.

J is TRBJ1-2 and V is TRBV6-5; TRBD1 might be the D (5 bases). With 6 bases removed from V and 4 bases from J, the gap between germline ends came to 15 bases. Germline V gene lookup returns CDR1 MNHEY and CDR2 SVGAGI. This CDR3 has 14 amino acids. CDR3 in DNA: TGTGCCAGCAGCCAAACGACAACAGGCTATGGCTACACCTTC. Its protein product is CASSQTTTGYGYTF.

V is TRBV4-1 and J is TRBJ1-1; D is perhaps TRBD1 (5 bases). The CDR3 has 20 residues. V was clipped by 0 bases and J by 0 bases, with 23 bases between them. Germline CDR1 reads MGHRA; CDR2 reads YSYEKL. The CDR3 loop reads CASSQEPGSRVGHMNTEAFF. The CDR3 region has the DNA TGCGCCAGCAGCCAAGAGCCCGGGTCCAGGGTAGGTCACATGAACACTGAAGCTTTCTTT.

V gene TRBV3-1 (or the pseudogene TRBV3-2) combines with J gene TRBJ2-7; unclear D gene. V lost 4 bases, J lost 2 bases, and 6 bases lay in between. Germline V gene data show CDR1 as LGHDT and CDR2 as YNNKEL (reference sequence). This CDR3 has 12 amino acids. The CDR3: CASSRNTYEQYF. The CDR3, as DNA: TGTGCCAGCAGCCGAAACACCTACGAGCAGTACTTC.

V is TRBV5-4 and J is TRBJ1-1, with 9 bases fitting TRBD1. The junction had 11 bases not matched to a gene; V was cut back by 5 bases and J by 3 bases. The germline CDR1 and CDR2 sequences are SGHNT and YYREEE (reference sequence). The CDR3 is 16 residues long. DNA for the CDR3: TGTGCCAGCAGTAGCGGACAGGGGAGGGTCTACACTGAAGCTTTCTTT. Translation: CASSSGQGRVYTEAFF.

The CDR3 region has the DNA TGCGCCAGCAGCTTGGGGGCCCGTGGAGATACGCAGTATTTT. Its translation: CASSLGARGDTQYF. The chain combines TRBV5-1 with TRBJ2-3; D is unresolved. Germline loops: CDR1 SGHRS, CDR2 YFSETQ. V gave up 0 bases and J gave up 5 bases, with 10 bases separating them. The CDR3 is made up of 14 amino acids.

The chain combines TRBV11-2 with TRBJ2-1, with a possible D match to TRBD1 (5 bases). CDR1 and CDR2 (germline): SGHAT, FQNNGV. This CDR3 region has 13 residues. V was shortened by 4 bases and J by 6 bases, with 10 bases between the two germline ends. This CDR3 reads CASSSWTRNEQFF. DNA of the CDR3: TGTGCCAGCAGCTCCTGGACACGCAATGAGCAGTTCTTC.

The rearrangement joins TRBV27 to TRBJ2-3; TRBD1 aligns across 7 bases. The CDR3 covers 15 residues. Germline CDR1 is MNHEY and CDR2 is SMNVEV (reference sequence). The trim removed 4 bases at V and 1 base at J, leaving 5 bases unmatched. The CDR3 protein is CASSSPDRRTDTQYF. In DNA, the CDR3 is TGTGCCAGCAGTTCACCGGACAGGCGCACAGATACGCAGTATTTT.

This clone was recorded only once. The chain recombines TRBV12-3 or TRBV12-4 with TRBJ2-1; a possible D gene is TRBD1 (6 bases). The CDR3 covers 13 residues. The V end lost 5 bases, the J end lost 2 bases, and 7 bases lay between the germline ends. The CDR3 here is CASSGGPYNEQFF. As DNA, the CDR3 is TGTGCCAGCAGTGGGGGCCCCTACAATGAGCAGTTCTTC.

This chain connects TRBV4-3 to TRBJ2-5; TRBD2 matches 9 bases. The CDR3 runs 17 residues. V shed 0 bases and J 5 bases; nucleotides not matched to a gene: 10. Germline V gene data show CDR1 as LGHNA and CDR2 as YSLEER. The CDR3 sequence: CASSQDVRRGGFETQYF. In nucleotides, the CDR3 is TGCGCCAGCAGCCAAGATGTGAGGCGGGGGGGCTTTGAGACCCAGTACTTC.

This clone appeared a single time. The chain combines TRBV9 with TRBJ2-5; D is undetermined. Germline V gene lookup returns CDR1 SGDLS and CDR2 YYNGEE. V lost 1 base and J 7 bases, leaving 14 bases between the germline ends. This CDR3 is 14 amino acids long. The CDR3 coding sequence is TGTGCCAGCAGCGTAATGGGCTCCTCTGGGACCCAGTACTTC. As protein: CASSVMGSSGTQYF.

This clone turned up a few times. This rearrangement joins TRBV3-1 (or the pseudogene TRBV3-2) to TRBJ1-4; 9 positions match TRBD1. Losses at the gene ends were 6 bases for V and 3 bases for J; bases not matched to a gene: 5. CDR1 is LGHDT, CDR2 YNNKEL, per germline (reference sequence). The CDR3 spans 15 residues. CDR3 loop: CASRATGGSNEKLFF. CDR3 sequence (DNA): TGTGCCAGCAGGGCGACAGGGGGATCTAATGAAAAACTGTTTTTT.

The V gene is TRBV19, the J gene TRBJ1-2; D unclear. V was shortened by 3 bases and J by 1 base, with 6 bases between the two germline ends. Germline lookup yields CDR1 LNHDA and CDR2 SQIVND (reference sequence). This CDR3 comprises 13 residues. CDR3 region: CASSIGSNYGYTF. CDR3 DNA sequence: TGTGCCAGTAGTATTGGCAGTAACTATGGCTACACCTTC. Full variable domain (remainder filled in from reference TRBV19 and TRBJ1-2): DGGITQSPKYLFRKEGQNVTLSCEQNLNHDAMYWYRQDPGQGLRLIYYSQIVNDFQKGDIAEGYSVSREKKESFPLTVTSAQKNPTAFYLCASSIGSNYGYTFGSGTRLTVV.

This clone has only one observation. Germline is not matched at one junction end, which may reflect a read error. The chain couples TRBV18 to TRBJ1-2, with a weak D call TRBD1 (6 bases). Per the germline V gene, CDR1 is KGHSH and CDR2 is LQKENI. The CDR3 totals 14 residues. The CDR3 reads CASPPSRDILGYTF. The CDR3 region has the DNA TGTGCCAGCCCACCTTCCCGGGACATCCTTGGCTACACCTTC. Full variable domain (remainder filled in from reference TRBV18 and TRBJ1-2): NAGVMQNPRHLVRRRGQEARLRCSPMKGHSHVYWYRQLPEEGLKFMVYLQKENIIDESGMPKERFSAEFPKEGPSILRIQQVVRGDSAAYFCASPPSRDILGYTFGSGTRLTVV.